This TCR beta chain came from a study of Tregs in tolerant kidney transplant recipients. Mixed chimerism was transient after nonmyeloablative marrow transplants from related graft donors. Unstimulated Tregs (CD4+CD25+CD127-) and CD4+CD25- non-Tregs were sorted from PBMCs. The CDR3 consists of 13 residues. V dropped 5 bases and J dropped 7 bases, with 14 bases sitting between them. Germline V gene data show CDR1 as SGHTA and CDR2 as FQGTGA. Some clones are missing from TCRdb's copy, which holds only in-frame ones; the method was immunoSEQ multiplex PCR. The table lists under 90,000 clones, around nine tenths of them singletons.

This sample comprised CD4+ T cells from blood (PBMCs), obtained 24 months after the transplant. The V and J genes are TRBV7-3 and TRBJ1-2; no reliable D call. The sequence came from a human patient who received a combined kidney and bone marrow transplant. Part of the T cells may come from the graft donor. DNA of the CDR3: TGTGCCAGCAGCAAACGGGCGGGGTTTGGCTACACCTTC. Protein: CASSKRAGFGYTF.